The 19 T cell receptor beta chains reported below all come from one sample, sequenced in a study of human T cells and chemical hapten exposure. Time point here: pre-sensitization, week 0. Treatment indicated: therapeutic diphenylcyclopropenone sensitization with weekly scalp DPC. One entry per CDR3 protein results from TCRdb running MiXCR on the RACE reads. The sample lists approximately 50,000 distinct CDR3 sequences, approximately 11% occurring once. Sequenced here: whole blood, sampled in connection with sensitization to the hapten diphenylcyclopropenone (DPC). The receptor set was obtained from a middle-aged woman with alopecia areata. Some clones in this sample may be carry-over from other donors' samples.

The V gene is TRBV15, the J gene TRBJ1-2, with a weak D call TRBD1 (6 bases). The CDR3 totals 15 residues. Germline values: CDR1 LNHNV, CDR2 YYDKDF (reference sequence). Trimming shortened V by 0 bases and J by 0 bases, and 8 bases separated the two germline ends. The DNA of the CDR3 is TGTGCCACCAGCAGAGATGGGGGCGCTAACTATGGCTACACCTTC. It encodes CATSRDGGANYGYTF.

V gene TRBV29-1 combines with J gene TRBJ2-1, with 7 nucleotides matching TRBD2. With V trimmed by 4 bases and J by 9 bases, 3 bases remained unmatched. Germline CDR1 is SQVTM and CDR2 is ANQGSEA. The CDR3 totals 11 residues. CDR3 sequence reads: CSVGLAVEQFF. The CDR3 DNA reads TGCAGCGTTGGGCTAGCGGTTGAGCAGTTCTTC.

V usage is TRBV7-9 and J usage is TRBJ1-2; no firm D call. Germline assignment: CDR1 SEHNR and CDR2 FQNEAQ (reference sequence). This CDR3 has 12 residues. V was cut by 5 bases and J by 2 bases, with 6 bases left in between. The CDR3 region is CASSPGNYGYTF. Written as DNA, the CDR3 is TGTGCCAGCAGCCCCGGGAACTATGGCTACACCTTC.

This clonotype occurred many times. The chain is built from TRBV3-1 and TRBJ1-6; D ambiguous. This CDR3 comprises 14 residues. Germline CDR1 LGHDT, CDR2 YNNKEL (reference sequence). With 4 bases removed from V and 9 bases from J, the gap between germline ends came to 13 bases. In nucleotides, the CDR3 is TGTGCCAGCAGCCTGGAGGCTTCCAGTTCACCCCTCCACTTT. Amino acids: CASSLEASSSPLHF.

J is TRBJ2-3 and V is TRBV6-1; 13 nucleotides match TRBD2. CDR1 and CDR2 (germline): MNHNS, SASEGT. This CDR3 spans 15 amino acids. The V gene end was trimmed by 6 bases and the J gene end by 5 bases; junction bases not matched to a gene: 5. The CDR3 sequence is CASRAGTSGKDTQYF. As DNA, the CDR3 is TGTGCCAGCAGGGCCGGGACTAGCGGGAAAGATACGCAGTATTTT.

A remark on this clonotype: The junction differs from germline at one of its ends, possibly a read error. The chain couples TRBV6-6 to TRBJ2-7; D unclear. The CDR3 has 13 residues. CDR1 MNHNY and CDR2 SVGAGI come from the germline V gene (reference sequence). CDR3 amino acids: CASSYSSRYEQYF. Here the CDR3 DNA reads TGTGCCAGCAGTTACTCGAGTCGCTACGAGCAATACTTC.

This clonotype occurred a few times. This chain connects TRBV6-5 to TRBJ2-3; 10 positions agree with TRBD2. CDR1 is MNHEY and CDR2 is SVGAGI in the germline V gene. V lost 7 bases and J lost 2; bases outside the gene matches: 12. This CDR3 has 17 amino acids. CDR3 region: CASNPSGGAPNTDTQYF. In nucleotides, the CDR3 is TGTGCCAGCAACCCGAGCGGGGGGGCCCCCAACACAGATACGCAGTATTTT.

This clonotype was recorded a few times. The chain couples TRBV29-1 to TRBJ2-7; D remains unclear. Germline assignment: CDR1 SQVTM and CDR2 ANQGSEA. Trimming removed 3 bases at V and 6 bases at J, with 12 bases between. The CDR3 contains 12 residues. The CDR3 is CSVDWAVGEQYF. The CDR3 DNA is TGCAGCGTTGATTGGGCCGTGGGCGAGCAGTACTTC.

The genes are TRBV11-3 and TRBJ2-7, with 7 positions matching TRBD2. Germline loops: CDR1 SGHNT, CDR2 YENEEA. V gave up 5 bases and J gave up 5 bases; unmatched junction bases: 6. CDR3 length equals 13 residues. The CDR3 DNA reads TGTGCCAGCAGCCCCGGGGAGGGCGACGAGCAGTACTTC. It is translated as CASSPGEGDEQYF.

This clonotype was observed many times. This chain uses TRBV4-2 with TRBJ2-1; weak D call: TRBD2 (5 bases). The CDR3 is 15 amino acids. Trimming shortened V by 3 bases and J by 4 bases, and 13 bases separated the two germline ends. CDR1 and CDR2 from the germline V gene are LGHNA and YNFKEQ. The CDR3 is CASSQQSGNYNEQFF. DNA of the CDR3: TGTGCCAGCAGCCAGCAGTCGGGAAATTACAATGAGCAGTTCTTC.

This clonotype has a count of ten or more. The rearrangement uses TRBV11-2 and TRBJ2-7; D is unclear. The CDR3 has 12 amino acids. Deletions cut 3 bases from V and 5 bases from J, with 8 bases between. Germline V gene lookup returns CDR1 SGHAT and CDR2 FQNNGV. The CDR3 DNA reads as TGTGCCAGCAGCTTGGCCCGGAACGAGCAGTACTTC. Amino acids: CASSLARNEQYF.

This clonotype was observed many times. Here the CDR3 reads CASSLDLIQPQHF. The CDR3, as DNA: TGTGCCAGCAGCTTAGATTTAATACAGCCCCAGCATTTT. The chain employs TRBV11-2 and TRBJ1-5; no definite D call. The germline V gene has CDR1 SGHAT and CDR2 FQNNGV. V lost 0 bases to trimming and J lost 7 bases, with 7 bases between them. The CDR3 length is 13 residues. Supplemented by reference TRBV11-2 and TRBJ1-5, the full variable domain reads EAGVAQSPRYKIIEKRQSVAFWCNPISGHATLYWYQQILGQGPKLLIQFQNNGVVDDSQLPKDRFSAERLKGVDSTLKIQPAKLEDSAVYLCASSLDLIQPQHFGDGTRLSIL.

The J gene is TRBJ1-5, the V gene TRBV24-1, with 9 bases aligning to TRBD1. Unmatched junction bases numbered 10, after V lost 4 bases and J lost 7 bases. This CDR3 is built from 16 residues. From germline, CDR1 is KGHDR and CDR2 SFDVKD. CDR3 sequence (DNA): TGTGCCACCAGTGAAAAAACAGGGGGCGCGACCCAGCCCCAGCATTTT. Translating it yields CATSEKTGGATQPQHF.

The chain is built from TRBV5-6 and TRBJ1-2, with D maybe TRBD1 (5 bases). From germline, CDR1 is SGHDT and CDR2 YYEEEE. There are 14 residues in the CDR3. V lost 2 bases to trimming and J lost 7 bases, with 15 bases between them. For the CDR3, the DNA is TGTGCCAGCAGCTTACTCGCAGGGCATCCTGGCTACACCTTC. This codes for CASSLLAGHPGYTF.

The rearrangement joins TRBV13 to TRBJ2-5; D possibly matches TRBD1 or TRBD2 (5 bases each). This CDR3 contains 14 residues. The V end lost 5 bases, the J end lost 2 bases, and 12 bases lay between the germline ends. Germline lookup yields CDR1 PRHDT and CDR2 FYEKMQ (reference sequence). This chain's CDR3 is CASSRRGGQETQYF. The CDR3 DNA reads as TGTGCCAGCAGCCGACGTGGGGGTCAAGAGACCCAGTACTTC.

J is TRBJ2-7 and V is TRBV12-3 or TRBV12-4, with 7 bases aligning to TRBD1. Trimming removed 2 bases from V and 2 bases from J; junction bases left unmatched: 6. CDR3 length: 15 amino acids. The CDR3 DNA reads TGTGCCAGCAGTTTACAGGGACAGCTCACCTACGAGCAGTACTTC. Translated: CASSLQGQLTYEQYF.

This chain joins TRBV30 and TRBJ2-4; D not resolved. Germline V gives CDR1 GTSNPN, CDR2 SVGIG (reference sequence). V gave up 7 bases and J gave up 5 bases, with 18 bases separating them. This CDR3 is built from 14 residues. The CDR3 spells CASTTSAGENIQYF. DNA of the CDR3: TGTGCCTCCACTACTTCGGCTGGAGAAAACATTCAGTACTTC.

This clonotype turned up a few times. The genes are TRBV6-1 and TRBJ1-4, with 8 bases that match TRBD1. V lost 4 bases to trimming and J lost 8 bases; unmatched junction nucleotides: 3. The CDR3 extends over 13 amino acids. From germline, CDR1 is MNHNS and CDR2 SASEGT. In DNA, the CDR3 is TGTGCCAGCAGTGCAGGGGGCGGAGAAAAACTGTTTTTT. Its translation: CASSAGGGEKLFF.

This chain connects TRBV20-1 to TRBJ2-5; 12 bases line up with TRBD2. Germline V gene sequence: CDR1 DFQATT, CDR2 SNEGSKA (reference sequence). CDR3 length: 15 residues. V trimming: 6 bases; J trimming: 7 bases; junction bases outside the gene matches: 12. CDR3: CSALSVLAGGRTQYF. The DNA of the CDR3 is TGCAGTGCCCTGTCAGTGCTAGCGGGAGGGAGGACCCAGTACTTC.